This TCR beta chain is from a study of control samples from healthy donors and cancer patients. The V gene lost 0 bases and the J gene lost 7 bases, with 11 bases spanning the gap. Germline V gives CDR1 SGHRS, CDR2 YFSETQ. The CDR3 sequence is 14 residues long. TCRdb keeps only in-frame clones here, not all; method: immunoSEQ multiplex PCR. The repertoire holds about 140,000 clones, with about 85% as singletons. The chain couples TRBV5-1 to TRBJ1-3; D is unresolved. The receptor was derived from a woman aged 25 to 39 in good health. Material: blood. In DNA, the CDR3 is TGCGCCAGCAGCTTGGCCGGGGTAGGGAACACCATATATTTT. Its translation is CASSLAGVGNTIYF. The variable domain in full, completed from reference TRBV5-1 and TRBJ1-3, reads KAGVTQTPRYLIKTRGQQVTLSCSPISGHRSVSWYQQTPGQGLQFLFEYFSETQRNKGNFPGRFSGRQFSNSRSEMNVSTLELGDSALYLCASSLAGVGNTIYFGEGSWLTVV.